This is a list of T cell receptor beta chains from one sample in a study of cytomegalovirus exposure and HLA in healthy donors. Here immunoSEQ multiplex PCR was the method, and the copy in TCRdb shows in-frame clones only, minus some. This specimen shows under 200,000 clones; the ten leading clones hold about 0.8%. The material sequenced was PBMCs. The receptors shown here come from a woman between 18 and 29 years old in good health and CMV-seropositive. Both conserved end residues are part of each CDR3. The D gene is left open where the match is weak.

TRBV6-6,TRBD1,TRBJ1-1,CASSFGQGSTEAFF,TGTGCCAGCAGTTTCGGACAGGGCTCCACTGAAGCTTTCTTT
TRBV29-1,TRBD2,TRBJ2-3,CSATGTSGGTDTQYF,TGCAGCGCCACCGGGACTAGCGGGGGCACAGATACGCAGTATTTT
TRBV6-5,TRBD2,TRBJ2-5,CASSRLAGRETQYF,TGTGCCAGCAGTCGACTAGCGGGAAGAGAGACCCAGTACTTC
TRBV27,TRBD1,TRBJ1-2,CASSFIQGGGYTF,TGTGCCAGCAGTTTCATTCAGGGGGGCGGCTACACCTTC
TRBV4-2,TRBD2,TRBJ2-7,CASSQESGGGYEQYF,TGTGCCAGCAGCCAAGAATCGGGGGGGGGATACGAGCAGTACTTC
TRBV6-1,-,TRBJ2-1,CASRSGRGSYNEQFF,TGTGCCAGCAGAAGTGGGCGAGGGAGCTACAATGAGCAGTTCTTC
TRBV27,-,TRBJ1-2,CASRSSHGYTF,TGTGCCAGCAGATCTAGTCATGGCTACACCTTC
TRBV9,-,TRBJ2-7,CASSVGPGARSSYEQYF,TGTGCCAGCAGCGTAGGACCAGGGGCCCGGAGCTCCTACGAGCAGTACTTC
TRBV2,-,TRBJ1-2,CASSVQGNYGYTF,TGTGCCAGCAGTGTTCAGGGGAACTATGGCTACACCTTC
TRBV6-5,TRBD1,TRBJ1-5,CASSYSWTGDQPQHF,TGTGCCAGCAGTTACTCCTGGACAGGGGATCAGCCCCAGCATTTT
TRBV4-2,-,TRBJ2-3,CASSQDTAYTDTQYF,TGTGCCAGCAGCCAAGATACAGCCTACACAGATACGCAGTATTTT
TRBV18,TRBD2,TRBJ2-1,CASSQSGGQYNEQFF,TGTGCCAGCTCACAAAGCGGGGGCCAATACAATGAGCAGTTCTTC
TRBV11-2,TRBD1,TRBJ1-1,CASSSNRGQNTEAFF,TGTGCCAGCAGCTCCAATAGGGGGCAGAACACTGAAGCTTTCTTT
TRBV4-1,-,TRBJ1-2,CASSQDGWGLHTF,TGCGCCAGCAGCCAAGACGGGTGGGGCCTCCACACCTTC
TRBV7-8,TRBD1,TRBJ1-2,CASKNRGRPYGYTF,TGTGCCAGCAAAAACAGGGGGCGCCCCTATGGCTACACCTTC
TRBV9,-,TRBJ1-1,CASSPGGSDTEAFF,TGTGCCAGCAGCCCGGGGGGGAGTGACACTGAAGCTTTCTTT
TRBV5-4,-,TRBJ1-2,CASSETRRGYTF,TGTGCCAGCAGCGAGACAAGGAGGGGCTACACCTTC
TRBV11-2,TRBD1,TRBJ1-2,CASSSLAGQSPYGYTF,TGTGCCAGCAGCTCGCTCGCGGGACAGTCCCCCTATGGCTACACCTTC
TRBV7-9,-,TRBJ2-7,CASSPDGERDEQYF,TGTGCCAGCAGCCCCGACGGGGAGAGGGACGAGCAGTACTTC
TRBV15,TRBD1,TRBJ2-7,CATSRADRGWYEQYF,TGTGCCACCAGCAGAGCCGACAGGGGCTGGTACGAGCAGTACTTC
TRBV30,-,TRBJ2-2,CAWSPGIIVPGELFF,TGTGCCTGGTCCCCGGGGATAATAGTCCCCGGGGAGCTGTTTTTT
TRBV6-9,-,TRBJ2-7,CASSYMGVGGGEQYF,TGTGCCAGCAGTTATATGGGAGTGGGGGGTGGCGAGCAGTACTTC
TRBV18,TRBD1,TRBJ1-1,CASIPFPGTGEGTEAFF,TGTGCCAGCATACCCTTCCCCGGGACAGGGGAGGGCACTGAAGCTTTCTTT
TRBV4-2,-,TRBJ2-5,CASSRGGERQETQYF,TGTGCCAGCAGCCGGGGGGGCGAACGGCAAGAGACCCAGTACTTC
TRBV29-1,TRBD2,TRBJ2-7,CSVELGLVPYEQYF,TGCAGCGTTGAACTTGGACTAGTACCCTACGAGCAGTACTTC
TRBV5-1,TRBD2,TRBJ2-7,CASSSSSGSYEQYF,TGCGCCAGCAGCTCGTCTAGCGGGAGTTACGAGCAGTACTTC
TRBV11-3,-,TRBJ2-2,CASSLDRSLTGELFF,TGTGCCAGCAGCTTAGATCGTAGCCTCACCGGGGAGCTGTTTTTT
TRBV5-1,TRBD1,TRBJ1-4,CASSLGPGQGVRLFF,TGCGCCAGCAGCTTGGGACCGGGACAGGGGGTTCGACTGTTTTTT
TRBV6-5,TRBD1,TRBJ1-3,CASRNRGTGADTIYF,TGTGCCAGCAGGAATCGTGGGACAGGGGCTGACACCATATATTTT
TRBV2,-,TRBJ1-1,CASTGDSFNTEAFF,TGTGCCAGCACCGGTGACTCATTTAACACTGAAGCTTTCTTT
TRBV10-3,-,TRBJ2-1,CAIRGGDGTTSYNEQFF,TGTGCCATCAGGGGGGGCGACGGGACTACTTCCTACAATGAGCAGTTCTTC
TRBV6-5,TRBD1,TRBJ1-1,CASRRQGQNTEAFF,TGTGCCAGCAGGCGACAGGGGCAGAACACTGAAGCTTTCTTT
TRBV5-1,TRBD1,TRBJ2-7,CASSFGQGISEQYF,TGCGCCAGCAGCTTTGGACAGGGGATCAGCGAGCAGTACTTC
TRBV29-1,TRBD2,TRBJ2-2,CSGGGNTGELFF,TGCAGCGGGGGGGGGAACACCGGGGAGCTGTTTTTT
TRBV11-3,TRBD1,TRBJ1-2,CASTTGQGDYGYTF,TGTGCCAGCACCACGGGACAGGGGGACTATGGCTACACCTTC
TRBV9,-,TRBJ1-1,CASSALLLDPNTEAFF,TGTGCCAGCAGCGCTCTACTACTTGACCCGAACACTGAAGCTTTCTTT
TRBV2,-,TRBJ1-5,CASREVGVEQPQHF,TGTGCCAGCCGCGAGGTCGGGGTCGAACAGCCCCAGCATTTT
TRBV9,TRBD1,TRBJ2-7,CASSASGQGNYEQYF,TGTGCCAGCAGCGCCTCGGGACAGGGAAACTACGAGCAGTACTTC
TRBV11-2,-,TRBJ2-7,CASSPGLTTYEQYF,TGTGCCAGCAGCCCTGGGCTTACCACCTACGAGCAGTACTTC
TRBV6-1,-,TRBJ2-1,CASVLRSYNEQFF,TGTGCCAGCGTCCTCCGGAGCTACAATGAGCAGTTCTTC
TRBV2,-,TRBJ2-5,CASSGAAPRGAGETQYF,TGTGCCAGCAGTGGAGCTGCACCCCGGGGAGCCGGTGAGACCCAGTACTTC
TRBV30,-,TRBJ1-2,CAFSDGSLANYGYTF,TGTGCCTTCTCTGATGGGAGCCTAGCTAACTATGGCTACACCTTC
TRBV1,-,TRBJ1-1,CASSQGTQQGTSSEAFF,TGCGCCAGCAGCCAAGGAACTCAACAGGGAACCTCATCTGAAGCTTTCTTT
TRBV7-9,TRBD1,TRBJ2-7,CASSLAGTGGYEQYF,TGTGCCAGCAGCTTAGCCGGGACAGGGGGCTACGAGCAGTACTTC
TRBV30,-,TRBJ2-5,CAWSVRSQETQYF,TGTGCCTGGAGTGTCCGCAGTCAAGAGACCCAGTACTTC
TRBV7-2,-,TRBJ2-3,CASSPRGDRTDTQYF,TGTGCCAGCAGCCCCAGGGGGGATCGCACAGATACGCAGTATTTT
TRBV6-6,TRBD1,TRBJ2-2,CASSHDREGRGAVF,TGTGCCAGCAGTCACGACAGGGAAGGTCGGGGAGCTGTTTTT
TRBV19,TRBD1,TRBJ1-1,CASSFGQGGPVAEAFF,TGTGCCAGTAGTTTCGGACAGGGCGGTCCAGTGGCTGAAGCTTTCTTT
TRBV29-1,-,TRBJ1-1,CSVSGNTEAFF,TGCAGCGTTTCCGGGAACACTGAAGCTTTCTTT
TRBV6-1,-,TRBJ2-2,CAGLDSNTGELFF,TGTGCCGGCCTGGACTCGAACACCGGGGAGCTGTTTTTT